This is a list of T cell receptor beta chains from one sample in a study of Tregs in tolerant kidney transplant recipients. Sequenced by immunoSEQ multiplex PCR; TCRdb stores in-frame clones only, minus some. The sample has 92,000 or so clones, around nine tenths seen once. Sequencing was carried out using CD8+ T cells from blood. The origin of the receptors is a human donor in good health. CDR3s include the opening cysteine and the closing phenylalanine or tryptophan. The D gene is left open where the match is weak. Not all rows give a size; the values are once, few, many and, for expanded clones, a class.

clone size | J gene | V gene | D gene | CDR3 protein | CDR3 DNA
. | TRBJ1-5 | TRBV9 | . | CASSVGRDNQPQHF | TGTGCCAGCAGCGTAGGGCGGGACAATCAGCCCCAGCATTTT
. | TRBJ1-4 | TRBV2 | . | CASTRVNDEKLFF | TGTGCCAGCACGAGGGTAAACGATGAAAAACTGTTTTTT
. | TRBJ2-5 | TRBV27 | TRBD2 | CASSSLAGGPLETQYF | TGTGCCAGCAGTTCCCTAGCGGGAGGGCCTCTGGAGACCCAGTACTTC
. | TRBJ1-2 | TRBV5-1 | TRBD1 | CASSWGQATNYGYTF | TGCGCCAGCAGCTGGGGACAGGCCACTAACTATGGCTACACCTTC
once | TRBJ1-2 | TRBV9 | TRBD1 | CASSVALGQERPYGYTF | TGTGCCAGCAGCGTAGCCCTTGGACAGGAGCGGCCCTATGGCTACACCTTC
. | TRBJ2-1 | TRBV15 | TRBD2 | CATSRALAGGHNEQFF | TGTGCCACCAGCAGAGCACTAGCGGGAGGGCACAATGAGCAGTTCTTC
. | TRBJ2-3 | TRBV27 | TRBD2 | CATSLAGGANTQYF | TGTGCCACCTCCCTAGCGGGGGGGGCGAATACGCAGTATTTT
once | TRBJ1-1 | TRBV29-1 | . | CSVEDPTAANTEAFF | TGCAGCGTTGAAGATCCTACAGCAGCCAACACTGAAGCTTTCTTT
. | TRBJ2-1 | TRBV19 | TRBD2 | CASSLAGLAAYNEQFF | TGTGCCAGTAGTCTGGCGGGACTAGCGGCTTACAATGAGCAGTTCTTC
. | TRBJ1-1 | TRBV4-1 | . | CASSLRVGGYTEAFF | TGCGCCAGCAGCCTCCGTGTCGGGGGCTACACTGAAGCTTTCTTT
. | TRBJ2-1 | TRBV27 | TRBD2 | CASTRGRGSYNEQFF | TGTGCCAGCACTCGCGGGAGAGGGTCCTACAATGAGCAGTTCTTC
. | TRBJ2-1 | TRBV6-5 | TRBD2 | CASSYYHAGGEQFF | TGTGCCAGCAGTTACTACCATGCGGGGGGCGAGCAGTTCTTC
. | TRBJ2-1 | TRBV5-1 | . | CASSFAPPDEQFF | TGCGCCAGCAGCTTCGCCCCTCCGGATGAGCAGTTCTTC
. | TRBJ2-7 | TRBV27 | TRBD2 | CASSFGLAGSYEQYF | TGTGCCAGCAGTTTCGGACTAGCGGGGTCGTACGAGCAGTACTTC
. | TRBJ2-2 | TRBV6-5 | . | CASSYGRPRELFF | TGTGCCAGCAGTTATGGGCGCCCGCGGGAGCTGTTTTTT
. | TRBJ1-1 | TRBV14 | . | CASSQEGARSIEAFF | TGTGCCAGCAGCCAAGAGGGGGCGCGTAGTATCGAAGCTTTCTTT
. | TRBJ1-2 | TRBV10-3 | . | CAISDAGRWGNYGYTF | TGTGCCATCAGTGACGCAGGGAGGTGGGGTAACTATGGCTACACCTTC
. | TRBJ2-1 | TRBV29-1 | TRBD2 | CSVEGRSGASYNEQFF | TGCAGCGTTGAAGGTCGCAGCGGGGCCTCCTACAATGAGCAGTTCTTC
. | TRBJ2-5 | TRBV5-4 | . | CASSSIALETQYF | TGTGCCAGCAGCTCGATCGCTTTAGAGACCCAGTACTTC
. | TRBJ2-7 | TRBV10-3 | . | CAITGQGSYEQYF | TGTGCCATCACCGGTCAGGGATCCTACGAGCAGTACTTC
. | TRBJ2-7 | TRBV14 | . | CASRRTTSSYEQYF | TGTGCCAGCAGGCGGACAACCAGCTCCTACGAGCAGTACTTC
. | TRBJ2-7 | TRBV19 | . | CASMAPTSEQYF | TGTGCCAGTATGGCCCCGACCAGCGAGCAGTACTTC
. | TRBJ2-1 | TRBV19 | TRBD1 | CASSGIPDRAGNEQFF | TGTGCCAGTAGTGGGATACCCGACAGGGCGGGCAATGAGCAGTTCTTC
. | TRBJ1-1 | TRBV15 | TRBD1 | CATSSRGQGTEAFF | TGTGCCACCAGCAGTCGAGGACAGGGGACTGAAGCTTTCTTT
. | TRBJ2-7 | TRBV4-1 | TRBD1 | CASSLDRASYEQYF | TGCGCCAGCAGCTTAGACAGGGCCTCCTACGAGCAGTACTTC
. | TRBJ1-6 | TRBV30 | . | CAWSEGDYNSPLHF | TGTGCCTGGAGTGAGGGGGACTATAATTCACCCCTCCACTTT
once | TRBJ1-1 | TRBV15 | TRBD1 | CATRRTGMNTEAFF | TGTGCCACCAGGCGGACAGGCATGAACACTGAAGCTTTCTTT
. | TRBJ2-2 | TRBV6-5 | . | CASRPSRGNTGELFF | TGTGCCAGCAGACCTTCAAGGGGGAACACCGGGGAGCTGTTTTTT
once | TRBJ2-3 | TRBV13 | TRBD2 | CASSSLQNRGLAGGGTSTDTQYF | TGTGCCAGCAGCTCGCTCCAAAATAGGGGACTAGCGGGAGGGGGTACTAGCACAGATACGCAGTATTTT
few | TRBJ2-1 | TRBV29-1 | TRBD2 | CSVVISGRRENEQFF | TGCAGCGTTGTGATTAGCGGGAGGAGGGAGAATGAGCAGTTCTTC